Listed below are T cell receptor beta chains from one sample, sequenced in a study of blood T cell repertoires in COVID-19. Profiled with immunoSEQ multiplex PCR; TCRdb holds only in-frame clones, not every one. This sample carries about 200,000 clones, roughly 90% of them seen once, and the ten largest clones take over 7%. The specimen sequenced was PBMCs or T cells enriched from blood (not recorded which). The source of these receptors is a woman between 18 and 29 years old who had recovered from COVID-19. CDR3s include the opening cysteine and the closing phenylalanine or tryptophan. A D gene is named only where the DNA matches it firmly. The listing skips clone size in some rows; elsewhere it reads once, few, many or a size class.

CASTPYTGELFF	TGTGCCAGTACCCCATACACCGGGGAGCTGTTTTTT	.	TRBV19	TRBJ2-2	.
CASSPLEQGEAFF	TGTGCCAGCAGCCCCCTCGAACAGGGGGAGGCTTTCTTT	.	TRBV7-9	TRBJ1-1	TRBD1
CASSLGSREAFF	TGTGCCAGCAGCTTAGGGTCGAGGGAAGCTTTCTTT	.	TRBV7-9	TRBJ1-1	.
CATWTNNSPLHF	TGTGCTACCTGGACAAATAATTCACCCCTCCACTTT	.	TRBV28	TRBJ1-6	.
CAWSLGGYQPQHF	TGTGCCTGGAGTCTCGGGGGATATCAGCCCCAGCATTTT	.	TRBV30	TRBJ1-5	.
CATSDITGELFF	TGTGCCACCAGTGACATCACCGGGGAGCTGTTTTTT	once	TRBV24-1	TRBJ2-2	.
CASRAGDTEAFF	TGCGCCAGCAGGGCCGGGGACACTGAAGCTTTCTTT	.	TRBV5-1	TRBJ1-1	.
CAWGSDALEAFF	TGTGCCTGGGGGAGCGATGCCCTTGAAGCTTTCTTT	.	TRBV30	TRBJ1-1	.
CASSGTGYGYTF	TGTGCCAGCAGCGGGACAGGGTATGGCTACACCTTC	.	TRBV2	TRBJ1-2	TRBD1
CASGRGTGSTDTQYF	TGTGCTAGTGGTAGGGGCACAGGGAGCACAGATACGCAGTATTTT	.	TRBV12-5	TRBJ2-3	.
CASRGGAESYEQYF	TGTGCCAGCAGGGGGGGAGCAGAGTCCTACGAGCAGTACTTC	.	TRBV6-5	TRBJ2-7	.
CASRTGQGSRETQYF	TGTGCCAGCAGGACGGGACAGGGGTCACGAGAGACCCAGTACTTC	.	TRBV6-5	TRBJ2-5	TRBD1
CASSPSGGEQFF	TGTGCCAGCAGCCCGAGCGGCGGTGAGCAGTTCTTC	.	TRBV7-3	TRBJ2-1	.
CAWSVPFDGKNIQYF	TGTGCCTGGAGTGTACCGTTTGACGGGAAAAACATTCAGTACTTC	.	TRBV30	TRBJ2-4	.
CASSPRQGDQPQHF	TGTGCCAGCTCACCACGACAGGGTGATCAGCCCCAGCATTTT	.	TRBV18	TRBJ1-5	TRBD1
CASSLGGARGYTF	TGTGCCAGCAGTTTAGGGGGCGCACGCGGCTACACCTTC	.	TRBV28	TRBJ1-2	.
CASSPGSRTDTQYF	TGTGCCAGCAGCCCCGGGAGTCGAACAGATACGCAGTATTTT	.	TRBV5-8	TRBJ2-3	.
CASSLEEGSPLHF	TGTGCCAGCAGCTTAGAAGAGGGTTCACCCCTCCACTTT	.	TRBV7-9	TRBJ1-6	.
CASSMGSDYGYTF	TGTGCCAGTAGTATGGGCAGTGACTATGGCTACACCTTC	once	TRBV19	TRBJ1-2	.
CASSPPRDREVTEAFF	TGTGCCAGCTCACCACCGAGGGACAGGGAGGTCACTGAAGCTTTCTTT	once	TRBV18	TRBJ1-1	TRBD1
CASSLAGGNTIYF	TGTGCCAGCAGTTTAGCAGGGGGGAACACCATATATTTT	.	TRBV28	TRBJ1-3	TRBD1
CASASGTRAEQYF	TGTGCCAGCGCCAGCGGGACTAGGGCAGAGCAGTACTTC	.	TRBV9	TRBJ2-7	TRBD2
CASSELAAGGPETQYF	TGTGCCAGCAGTGAATTGGCAGCGGGGGGGCCCGAGACCCAGTACTTC	few	TRBV6-1	TRBJ2-5	TRBD2
CSASRTGKETQYF	TGCAGTGCTAGTAGGACGGGGAAGGAGACCCAGTACTTC	.	TRBV20-1	TRBJ2-5	.
CASSAYGGANSGPQYF	TGTGCCAGCAGCGCATACGGGGGGGCCAACTCAGGACCGCAGTATTTT	.	TRBV9	TRBJ2-3	TRBD2
CASSQGAGRAFF	TGTGCCAGCAGCCAAGGGGCAGGGCGAGCTTTCTTT	.	TRBV3-1/TRBV3-2	TRBJ1-1	.
CASSIETGTGNEKLFF	TGTGCCAGCAGTATAGAGACCGGGACAGGGAACGAAAAACTGTTTTTT	.	TRBV2	TRBJ1-4	TRBD1
CASSPSALDTQYF	TGTGCCAGCTCACCCTCAGCGTTAGATACGCAGTATTTT	.	TRBV18	TRBJ2-3	.
CASKSYQGTEAFF	TGTGCCAGCAAGTCCTATCAGGGCACTGAAGCTTTCTTT	.	TRBV27	TRBJ1-1	.
CASSQGGTTGELFF	TGTGCCAGCAGCCAAGGAGGAACCACCGGGGAGCTGTTTTTT	.	TRBV3-1/TRBV3-2	TRBJ2-2	.
CASSSRGTKRPYEQYF	TGTGCCAGCAGCTCCAGAGGGACAAAAAGACCCTACGAGCAGTACTTC	once	TRBV7-9	TRBJ2-7	.
CASSIPGQHNYGYTF	TGTGCCAGCAGCATTCCGGGACAACATAACTATGGCTACACCTTC	few	TRBV28	TRBJ1-2	.
CASSGTGGPAGANVLTF	TGTGCCAGCAGTGGGACAGGGGGGCCCGCTGGGGCCAACGTCCTGACTTTC	few	TRBV6-1	TRBJ2-6	TRBD1
CASSEGTGVSYGYTF	TGTGCCAGCAGCGAGGGGACAGGGGTCTCTTATGGCTACACCTTC	once	TRBV9	TRBJ1-2	TRBD1
CASSSQGQNSPLHF	TGTGCCAGCAGTTCCCAGGGACAGAATTCACCCCTCCACTTT	.	TRBV6-5	TRBJ1-6	TRBD1
CASSPGTGSHNEQFF	TGTGCCAGCAGCCCCGGGACAGGTTCACACAATGAGCAGTTCTTC	.	TRBV7-9	TRBJ2-1	TRBD1
CASSLQTNYGYTF	TGTGCCAGCAGTTTACAGACTAATTATGGCTACACCTTC	.	TRBV28	TRBJ1-2	.
CASRTGPQDEQFF	TGTGCCAGCAGGACCGGTCCTCAGGATGAGCAGTTCTTC	once	TRBV5-4	TRBJ2-1	.
CAISGDRGIIF	TGTGCCATCAGTGGGGACAGGGGTATTATTTTT	.	TRBV10-3	TRBJ1-4	TRBD1
CASSLGDRGGASTQYF	TGTGCCAGCAGCTTGGGGGATCGCGGGGGGGCCTCAACGCAGTATTTT	.	TRBV7-2	TRBJ2-3	TRBD2
CASSLEPTGSGANVLTF	TGCGCCAGCAGCTTAGAACCGACAGGGTCTGGGGCCAACGTCCTGACTTTC	.	TRBV5-1	TRBJ2-6	TRBD1
CASSDPGGSSYNSPLHF	TGTGCCAGCAGCGATCCAGGGGGCTCGTCCTATAATTCACCCCTCCACTTT	.	TRBV28	TRBJ1-6	TRBD1
CASSQGARRGGAFF	TGTGCCAGCAGCCAAGGGGCTAGGCGAGGAGGAGCTTTCTTT	.	TRBV14	TRBJ1-1	.
CAWSPPARGRETQYF	TGTGCCTGGAGTCCTCCGGCCAGGGGCCGAGAGACCCAGTACTTC	.	TRBV30	TRBJ2-5	.
CAWSVWGGASYNEQFF	TGTGCCTGGAGTGTATGGGGGGGGGCCTCCTACAATGAGCAGTTCTTC	once	TRBV30	TRBJ2-1	.
CASSPWGGPDTQYF	TGTGCCAGCAGCCCCTGGGGGGGGCCAGATACGCAGTATTTT	once	TRBV9	TRBJ2-3	.
CAWSVPRLLKAYF	TGTGCCTGGAGTGTACCCCGTTTGCTTAAAGCGTATTTT	.	TRBV30	TRBJ1-3	.
CACTVPETQYF	TGTGCCTGTACAGTTCCAGAGACCCAGTACTTC	.	TRBV30	TRBJ2-5	.
CASSSPMTGGSSGANVLTF	TGCGCCAGCAGCTCCCCCATGACAGGCGGTAGCTCTGGGGCCAACGTCCTGACTTTC	.	TRBV5-1	TRBJ2-6	.
CASRTGGTSVEAFF	TGTGCCAGCAGAACGGGTGGGACATCAGTTGAAGCTTTCTTT	.	TRBV6-6	TRBJ1-1	.
CASSLTGTGVIWEKLFF	TGTGCCAGCAGCCTCACCGGGACAGGGGTGATTTGGGAAAAACTGTTTTTT	.	TRBV5-5	TRBJ1-4	TRBD1
CASSLDSSNEKLFF	TGTGCCAGCAGCCTGGACAGCAGTAATGAAAAACTGTTTTTT	.	TRBV7-2	TRBJ1-4	.
CASSLDYYEQYF	TGTGCCAGCAGCCTGGACTACTACGAGCAGTACTTC	many	TRBV2	TRBJ2-7	.
CASSQTLLAGPYEQYF	TGTGCCAGCAGCCAAACCTTACTAGCGGGACCCTACGAGCAGTACTTC	once	TRBV4-2	TRBJ2-7	TRBD2
CASSQTTGGGQPQHF	TGTGCCAGCAGCCAGACGACAGGGGGCGGTCAGCCCCAGCATTTT	.	TRBV3-1/TRBV3-2	TRBJ1-5	TRBD1
CASSYSGGGHYEQYF	TGTGCCAGCAGTTACTCGGGGGGGGGACACTACGAGCAGTACTTC	.	TRBV6-5	TRBJ2-7	.
CASSAGTDNEKLFF	TGTGCCAGCAGCGCTGGGACAGATAATGAAAAACTGTTTTTT	.	TRBV4-2	TRBJ1-4	TRBD1
CASLGQANTEAFF	TGTGCCAGCTTGGGACAGGCGAACACTGAAGCTTTCTTT	.	TRBV18	TRBJ1-1	TRBD1
CASSWDREAYGYTF	TGTGCCAGCAGTTGGGACAGGGAGGCCTATGGCTACACCTTC	.	TRBV6-5	TRBJ1-2	TRBD1
CASSPPGTGRTDTQYF	TGTGCCAGCTCACCACCGGGGACAGGGCGCACAGATACGCAGTATTTT	.	TRBV18	TRBJ2-3	TRBD1